Following are 25 T cell receptor beta chains from one sample sequenced in a study of blood T cell repertoires in COVID-19. This table comes from immunoSEQ multiplex PCR, and its TCRdb copy is limited to in-frame clones, with some not included. The data contain about 220,000 clones, approximately 78% of them singletons. The material sequenced was peripheral blood. These receptors all come from a woman aged 70 to 79 with COVID-19, enrolled during active disease.

This clone was detected once. V gene TRBV2 combines with J gene TRBJ1-2, with D tentatively TRBD1 (6 bases). Germline V gene lookup returns CDR1 SNHLY and CDR2 FYNNEI. This CDR3 contains 13 residues. The V gene lost 1 base and the J gene lost 7 bases, with 10 bases spanning the gap. CDR3 coding DNA: TGTGCCAGCAGTGAAGACAGGGCTGGTGGCTACACCTTC. Translation gives CASSEDRAGGYTF.

The chain uses TRBV5-1 and TRBJ2-3; D remains ambiguous. V was pared by 1 base and J by 5 bases, with 8 bases between. This CDR3 region has 13 residues. Germline V gives CDR1 SGHRS, CDR2 YFSETQ. CDR3 coding DNA: TGCGCCAGCAGCTTGCGTCCAGGAGATACGCAGTATTTT. It translates to CASSLRPGDTQYF.

The gene calls are TRBV5-1 and TRBJ1-2; 9 bases match TRBD1. The CDR3 is 14 residues long. V gave up 0 bases and J gave up 8 bases; unmatched junction bases: 5. Germline-derived CDR1 and CDR2 are SGHRS and YFSETQ. CDR3 bases: TGCGCCAGCAGCTTGGAGGGACAGGGACGGGGCTACACCTTC. As protein: CASSLEGQGRGYTF.

The chain uses TRBV5-1 and TRBJ1-1, with 8 bases identical to TRBD1. The CDR3 is made up of 18 amino acids. J was trimmed by 1 base and V by 0 bases; bases with no gene match: 11. CDR1 and CDR2 from the germline V gene are SGHRS and YFSETQ. The CDR3 bases are TGCGCCAGCAGCTTGGGACCATCGGGACAGGAGGGGAACACTGAAGCTTTCTTT. Encoded protein: CASSLGPSGQEGNTEAFF.

The chain links TRBV30 to TRBJ2-7; D possibly corresponds to TRBD2 (7 bases). This CDR3 contains 14 residues. The germline V gene has CDR1 GTSNPN and CDR2 SVGIG (reference sequence). V was trimmed by 0 bases and J by 3 bases, leaving 12 bases between them. The CDR3 region has the DNA TGTGCCTGGAGTGTTCCCGGGGGGCTCTACGAGCAGTACTTC. This codes for CAWSVPGGLYEQYF.

This sequence joins TRBV2 and TRBJ1-6; D might be TRBD1 (6 bases). The V gene's germline CDR1 is SNHLY and CDR2 FYNNEI. Trimming pared 6 bases from V and 10 bases from J, leaving 16 bases between. There are 14 residues in the CDR3. The CDR3 nucleotides read TGTGCCAGCAGATTAGAGGGGGTAGGATCACCCCTCCACTTT. Translation: CASRLEGVGSPLHF.

The V gene is TRBV6-2 or TRBV6-3, the J gene TRBJ2-2, with D unresolved. CDR1 MNHEY and CDR2 SVGEGT come from the germline V gene. V was shortened by 2 bases and J by 4 bases, with 14 bases between the two germline ends. The CDR3 length is 16 residues. The CDR3 coding sequence is TGTGCCAGCAGTTACGCTGCCATCACGGGCACCGGGGAGCTGTTTTTT. This gives the protein CASSYAAITGTGELFF.

The gene calls are TRBV28 and TRBJ2-2; 7 positions match TRBD1. The germline CDR1 and CDR2 sequences are MDHEN and SYDVKM. Losses at the gene ends were 3 bases for V and 5 bases for J; bases not matched to a gene: 6. The CDR3 sequence is 15 residues long. The CDR3: CASSLRGLRTGELFF. CDR3 bases: TGTGCCAGCAGTTTGAGGGGGCTACGGACCGGGGAGCTGTTTTTT.

V is TRBV9 and J is TRBJ2-1; D is possibly TRBD2 (5 bases). The germline V and J ends were trimmed by 3 bases and 2 bases, with 12 bases remaining between them. This CDR3 is 15 amino acids long. Germline loops: CDR1 SGDLS, CDR2 YYNGEE. This CDR3 reads CASSEVGETYNEQFF. The CDR3 nucleotides are TGTGCCAGCAGCGAGGTCGGGGAGACCTACAATGAGCAGTTCTTC.

This clone was detected many times. The V gene is TRBV19, the J gene TRBJ1-5, with no clear D. This CDR3 region has 11 residues. From germline, CDR1 is LNHDA and CDR2 SQIVND (reference sequence). The germline V and J ends were trimmed by 2 bases and 9 bases, with 5 bases remaining between them. The CDR3 DNA follows: TGTGCCAGTAGTATACCGGGGCCCCAGCATTTT. Protein product: CASSIPGPQHF. The full variable domain, with the rest looked up from reference TRBV19 and TRBJ1-5, is DGGITQSPKYLFRKEGQNVTLSCEQNLNHDAMYWYRQDPGQGLRLIYYSQIVNDFQKGDIAEGYSVSREKKESFPLTVTSAQKNPTAFYLCASSIPGPQHFGDGTRLSIL.

A few counts support this clone. The chain is built from TRBV24-1 and TRBJ1-2, with 8 bases identical to TRBD1. This CDR3 has 15 residues. J gave up 11 bases and V 3 bases, and 13 bases lay outside the gene matches. Germline CDR1 is KGHDR and CDR2 is SFDVKD. The CDR3 bases are TGTGCCACCAGTGATACTGGACAGGGCCCTATAGGGTACACCTTC. As protein: CATSDTGQGPIGYTF.

The sample holds many counts of this clone. The V gene is TRBV19, the J gene TRBJ1-1; the match to TRBD1 covers 9 bases. The CDR3 length is 15 residues. CDR1 and CDR2 (germline): LNHDA, SQIVND (reference sequence). V trimming: 2 bases; J trimming: 2 bases; junction bases outside the gene matches: 3. CDR3 DNA sequence: TGTGCCAGTAGTATATCGACAGGGGGAAACACTGAAGCTTTCTTT. Translation: CASSISTGGNTEAFF.

The chain carries TRBV5-1 and TRBJ2-1, with D maybe TRBD2 (6 bases). In germline, CDR1 is SGHRS, CDR2 YFSETQ. There are 13 residues in the CDR3. Trimming pared 4 bases from V and 7 bases from J, leaving 12 bases between. In DNA, the CDR3 is TGCGCCAGCAGCGGGAGGCCGGGGAATGAGCAGTTCTTC. Translation gives CASSGRPGNEQFF. Variable domain in full (rest from reference TRBV5-1 and TRBJ2-1): KAGVTQTPRYLIKTRGQQVTLSCSPISGHRSVSWYQQTPGQGLQFLFEYFSETQRNKGNFPGRFSGRQFSNSRSEMNVSTLELGDSALYLCASSGRPGNEQFFGPGTRLTVL.

The CDR3 region is CASLGARANTEAFF. The CDR3 DNA sequence: TGTGCCAGCTTGGGGGCCAGGGCGAACACTGAAGCTTTCTTT. The chain employs TRBV25-1 and TRBJ1-1; possible D gene TRBD1, 6 bases. CDR3 size: 14 residues. Germline V CDR1 and CDR2: MGHDK, SYGVNS. V shed 8 bases and J shed 1 base, with 14 bases lying between them.

This clone has only one observation. The chain has TRBV14 and TRBJ2-7; 8 bases are a match to TRBD1. CDR1 is SGHDN and CDR2 is FVKESK in the germline V gene. The CDR3 consists of 15 residues. The J segment lost 1 base and the V segment lost 4 bases, leaving 6 bases of the junction unmatched. Here the CDR3 DNA reads TGTGCCAGCAGCCTCGGGACAGGTCGATCCTACGAGCAGTACTTC. Translated, it gives CASSLGTGRSYEQYF.

This clone was recorded many times. The rearrangement links TRBV28 to TRBJ1-5, with 7 bases fitting TRBD1. Germline CDR1 MDHEN, CDR2 SYDVKM. J lost 2 bases, V lost 4 bases, and 5 bases had no gene match. This CDR3 spans 15 amino acids. CDR3 bases: TGTGCCAGCAGTTATACCGGACAGGGCAATCAGCCCCAGCATTTT. It specifies CASSYTGQGNQPQHF.

This sequence joins TRBV9 and TRBJ1-1, with 7 bases fitting TRBD1. CDR3 length: 14 residues. Germline CDR1 SGDLS, CDR2 YYNGEE. Unmatched junction bases numbered 8, after V lost 4 bases and J lost 5 bases. The CDR3 DNA reads as TGTGCCAGCAGCCGCGTGGACAGGCGGACTGAAGCTTTCTTT. Amino acids: CASSRVDRRTEAFF.

In this sample, this clone turned up a few times. The chain is built from TRBV20-1 and TRBJ2-2; a weak D match, TRBD2 (5 bases). Germline V lookup: CDR1 DFQATT, CDR2 SNEGSKA (reference sequence). The CDR3 sequence is 11 residues long. The CDR3: CRRVDTGELFF. Written as DNA, the CDR3 is TGCAGGCGGGTCGACACCGGGGAGCTGTTTTTT.

This clone turned up a few times. The chain links TRBV15 to TRBJ1-5; D gene uncertain. This CDR3 comprises 14 residues. V was clipped by 0 bases and J by 7 bases, with 10 bases between them. Looked up from germline, CDR1 is LNHNV and CDR2 is YYDKDF (reference sequence). The CDR3 DNA reads TGTGCCACCAGCAGAGACAGGTTTGGGCAGCCCCAGCATTTT. Translated, it gives CATSRDRFGQPQHF.

The chain carries TRBV28 and TRBJ2-7, with D possibly being TRBD1 (5 bases). CDR1 is MDHEN, CDR2 SYDVKM, per germline. There are 15 residues in the CDR3. V lost 5 bases and J lost 3, with 17 bases in between. The chain's CDR3 is CASSIGAVVGYEQYF. The CDR3 DNA sequence: TGTGCCAGCAGTATAGGGGCGGTAGTCGGCTACGAGCAGTACTTC.

The gene calls are TRBV7-8 and TRBJ2-7; 11 bases map to TRBD1. This CDR3 region has 15 residues. V shed 2 bases and J 7 bases; nucleotides not matched to a gene: 7. The V gene's germline CDR1 is SGHVS and CDR2 FQNEAQ. CDR3 loop: CASSLWGQGDGEQYF. The CDR3 nucleotides read TGTGCCAGCAGCTTATGGGGACAGGGGGATGGAGAGCAGTACTTC.

This clone appeared once. This chain connects TRBV10-3 to TRBJ2-3, with TRBD2 matching 10 bases. Germline V gene sequence: CDR1 ENHRY, CDR2 SYGVKD. The junction had 7 bases not matched to a gene; V was cut back by 0 bases and J by 1 base. This CDR3 has 18 residues. CDR3 sequence (DNA): TGTGCCATCAGTGAGTCTGGGGCTAGCGGGAGCGGCACAGATACGCAGTATTTT. It is translated as CAISESGASGSGTDTQYF.

The rearrangement links TRBV7-9 to TRBJ2-7; 7 bases are shared with TRBD2. Germline-derived CDR1 and CDR2 are SEHNR and FQNEAQ (reference sequence). This CDR3 comprises 14 residues. Trimming removed 5 bases from V and 2 bases from J; junction bases left unmatched: 6. CDR3 in amino acids: CASSPSSGTYEQYF. CDR3 nucleotides: TGTGCCAGCAGCCCATCTAGCGGTACCTACGAGCAGTACTTC.

The rearrangement links TRBV24-1 to TRBJ2-5; tentatively, D is TRBD2 (7 bases). The CDR3 consists of 13 residues. The V gene's germline CDR1 is KGHDR and CDR2 SFDVKD. Trimming shortened V by 10 bases and J by 4 bases, and 15 bases separated the two germline ends. The CDR3, as DNA: TGTGCCACGGGGACCGGGGGGCGAGAGACCCAGTACTTC. The encoded protein is CATGTGGRETQYF.

The chain uses TRBV7-2 and TRBJ2-3; the match to TRBD2 covers 7 bases. In germline, CDR1 is SGHTA, CDR2 FQGNSA. This CDR3 spans 17 amino acids. V shed 5 bases, J shed 11 bases, and the junction held 22 bases outside the gene matches. The DNA of the CDR3 is TGTGCCAGCAGCGTAACTAGCGAGTCAACGTTATACGATGGGCAGTATTTT. It yields the protein CASSVTSESTLYDGQYF.